One sample yielded the 25 T cell receptor beta chains listed below, sequenced in a study of T cells expressing NK-cell markers. TCRdb re-called the 5' RACE reads and catalogs CDR3 proteins one per entry, DNA excluded. This table holds 200,000 to 300,000 distinct CDR3 sequences. Sequencing was done on a sample of blood T cells: a sorted CD56 or NKG2C T cell subset, CD4+ or CD8+ T cells, or bulk PBMC T cells (not recorded which). The receptors were gathered from a man aged 18 to 29 in good health.

V is TRBV7-9 and J is TRBJ2-3. The germline gives CDR1 SEHNR, CDR2 FQNEAQ (reference sequence). The CDR3 has 17 residues. CDR3 sequence: CASSPRNPYLTTDTQYF.

V and J are TRBV18 and TRBJ2-7. The germline gives CDR1 KGHSH, CDR2 LQKENI. The CDR3 length is 14 residues. CDR3 residues: CASSPDGMGYEQYF.

The chain employs TRBV5-1 and TRBJ2-1. Germline V lookup: CDR1 SGHRS, CDR2 YFSETQ. The CDR3 loop spans 12 amino acids. The CDR3 region is CASSLKHDRQFF.

The V gene is TRBV5-4, the J gene TRBJ2-2; TCRdb selects TRBD2, and the lack of DNA leaves this call unchecked. The CDR3 spans 14 residues. Germline CDR1 is SGHNT and CDR2 is YYREEE (reference sequence). CDR3 amino acids: CASSPPSNTGELFF.

The chain recombines TRBV4-1 with TRBJ1-5. The CDR3 runs 16 residues. Germline CDR1 is MGHRA and CDR2 is YSYEKL. This CDR3 reads CASSLTGLSGNQPQHF.

The chain couples TRBV11-3 to TRBJ2-7. The CDR3 spans 13 residues. Germline CDR1 SGHNT, CDR2 YENEEA. The CDR3: CASSLGPFYEQYF. Variable domain in full (rest from reference TRBV11-3 and TRBJ2-7): EAGVVQSPRYKIIEKKQPVAFWCNPISGHNTLYWYLQNLGQGPELLIRYENEEAVDDSQLPKDRFSAERLKGVDSTLKIQPAELGDSAVYLCASSLGPFYEQYFGPGTRLTVT.

The rearrangement uses TRBV7-2 and TRBJ2-3. This CDR3 region has 15 residues. Looked up from germline, CDR1 is SGHTA and CDR2 is FQGNSA. The CDR3 loop is CASSLDASRTDTQYF.

CDR3 sequence reads: CSARAGGTRGNSPLHF. This chain connects TRBV20-1 to TRBJ1-6; there is no DNA to check the TCRdb D call of TRBD1. This CDR3 has 16 residues. Germline CDR1 reads DFQATT; CDR2 reads SNEGSKA (reference sequence).

V and J are TRBV10-1 and TRBJ2-1; checking the TCRdb D call of TRBD2 is not possible without DNA. There are 16 residues in the CDR3. From germline, CDR1 is WNHNN and CDR2 SYGVQD (reference sequence). The CDR3 spells CASSEGREDLRDEQFF.

The chain combines TRBV7-8 with TRBJ2-5; TCRdb returns TRBD2, unconfirmable since there is no DNA. Per germline, CDR1 SGHVS and CDR2 FQNEAQ. The CDR3 consists of 17 residues. The chain's CDR3 is CASSLSLRTSGTETQYF.

The V and J genes are TRBV6-1 and TRBJ1-6; no DNA is available, so the TRBD1 call from TCRdb remains unchecked. CDR3 length equals 13 residues. Germline V gene lookup returns CDR1 MNHNS and CDR2 SASEGT. The CDR3 sequence is CASKAGTNSPLHF.

The genes are TRBV5-1 and TRBJ2-3; the TCRdb call, TRBD1, lacks DNA for checking. The CDR3 has 15 residues. Germline V CDR1 and CDR2: SGHRS, YFSETQ. The CDR3 here is CASSSRTPRTDTQYF.

V gene TRBV29-1 combines with J gene TRBJ2-5; TCRdb returns TRBD2, unconfirmable since there is no DNA. The CDR3 has 15 amino acids. Germline-derived CDR1 and CDR2 are SQVTM and ANQGSEA. CDR3 protein: CSVAESWDNRETQYF.

The chain has TRBV11-2 and TRBJ2-5. The CDR3 has 13 residues. The germline CDR1 and CDR2 sequences are SGHAT and FQNNGV. The CDR3 loop is CASSLDRDTGQYF.

The chain is built from TRBV24-1 and TRBJ2-3; TCRdb lists TRBD1, though no DNA is available to test this call. Germline CDR1 is KGHDR and CDR2 is SFDVKD. The CDR3 has 14 residues. This CDR3 reads CATSDSPAWGTQYF.

The chain is built from TRBV29-1 and TRBJ2-1; TCRdb's D call of TRBD1 is untestable without DNA. The CDR3 is 14 amino acids. Germline CDR1 is SQVTM and CDR2 is ANQGSEA. The CDR3 region is CSVRTGAPRSKQFF.

The genes are TRBV24-1 and TRBJ2-1; the TCRdb D gene call, TRBD2, has no DNA to confirm it. From germline, CDR1 is KGHDR and CDR2 SFDVKD. The CDR3 is 13 residues long. The CDR3 sequence: CATSSGSRSEQFF.

This sequence joins TRBV24-1 and TRBJ2-5; TCRdb returns TRBD2, unconfirmable since there is no DNA. The CDR3 has 14 amino acids. Germline CDR1 and CDR2: KGHDR and SFDVKD. This CDR3 reads CATSDRRAGETQYF.

V gene TRBV20-1 combines with J gene TRBJ2-3; the D call of TRBD2 rests on TCRdb alone, since no DNA is present to check it. The CDR3 runs to 16 residues. Germline CDR1 is DFQATT and CDR2 is SNEGSKA (reference sequence). CDR3 residues: CSARVPHLAVSDTQYF.

The chain recombines TRBV9 with TRBJ2-7; TCRdb's D call, TRBD1, is unchecked because there is no DNA. Per germline, CDR1 SGDLS and CDR2 YYNGEE. This CDR3 has 14 residues. The CDR3 here is CASSVGPGKDEQYF.

The chain has TRBV5-6 and TRBJ1-1. There are 14 residues in the CDR3. CDR1 and CDR2 (germline): SGHDT, YYEEEE. The CDR3 spells CASSRGRGHTEAFF.

The chain employs TRBV5-1 and TRBJ2-5; TCRdb designates TRBD2, a call that cannot be tested without DNA. Germline CDR1 and CDR2: SGHRS and YFSETQ. The CDR3 runs 14 residues. The CDR3 sequence is CASSKAGGQETQYF.

J is TRBJ2-7 and V is TRBV27; the D gene TCRdb calls, TRBD1, cannot be checked with no DNA. Germline values: CDR1 MNHEY, CDR2 SMNVEV (reference sequence). The CDR3 loop spans 15 amino acids. CDR3 amino acids: CASSLSYPLSSEQYF.

The chain is built from TRBV6-1 and TRBJ2-1. This CDR3 has 15 residues. Germline CDR1 reads MNHNS; CDR2 reads SASEGT. The CDR3 here is CASRRFQDLYNEQFF.

V gene TRBV10-2 combines with J gene TRBJ2-3; the D gene TCRdb calls, TRBD2, cannot be checked with no DNA. Per germline, CDR1 WSHSY and CDR2 SAAADI. The CDR3 is 14 residues long. The CDR3 here is CASRTSGSTDTQYF.